This T cell receptor beta chain appears in the sequencing data of a study of cytomegalovirus exposure and HLA in healthy donors. Findings of the study overall: Analysis was carried out at a later point, and it linked a missense DCLRE1C variant to TCR beta V- and J-gene trimming. Presence/absence analyses treated sequencing depth as roughly uniform across donors.

In regard to this clone: Its antigen is still unknown.

The primer mix had 60 Vbeta and 13 Jbeta primers. Clones were read by immunoSEQ multiplex PCR, and TCRdb kept only the in-frame ones, dropping some. The sample has tens of thousands of clones. Unrecorded immune exposure was likely among donors, who were nominally healthy when sampled. Germline V gives CDR1 MNHNY, CDR2 SVGAGI (reference sequence). The V and J ends lost 6 bases and 4 bases respectively, with 12 bases between them. The length of the CDR3 is 13 residues. The sequence was obtained from a man under 40 in good health and CMV-seropositive. The chain combines TRBV6-6 with TRBJ1-1; tentative D call: TRBD1 (6 bases). Sequenced material: PBMCs. The CDR3 here is CASRLTGSTEAFF. The CDR3 coding sequence is TGTGCCAGCAGACTTACAGGGAGCACTGAAGCTTTCTTT.